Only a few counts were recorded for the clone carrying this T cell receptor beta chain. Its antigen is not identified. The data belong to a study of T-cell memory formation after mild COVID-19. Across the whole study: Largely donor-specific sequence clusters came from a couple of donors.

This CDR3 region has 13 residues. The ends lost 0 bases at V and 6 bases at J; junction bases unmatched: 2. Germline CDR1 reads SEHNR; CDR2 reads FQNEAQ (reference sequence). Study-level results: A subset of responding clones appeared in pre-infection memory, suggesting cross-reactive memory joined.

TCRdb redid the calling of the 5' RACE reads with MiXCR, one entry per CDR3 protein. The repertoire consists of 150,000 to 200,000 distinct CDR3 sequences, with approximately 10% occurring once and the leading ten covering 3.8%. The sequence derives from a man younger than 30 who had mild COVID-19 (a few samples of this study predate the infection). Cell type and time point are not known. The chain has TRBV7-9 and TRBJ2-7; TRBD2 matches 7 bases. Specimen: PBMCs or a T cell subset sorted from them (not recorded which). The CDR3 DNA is TGTGCCAGCAGCTTAGCGGGGGGGATCGAGCAGTACTTC. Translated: CASSLAGGIEQYF.